The 14 T cell receptor beta chains in this list originate from one sample, sequenced in a study of CD8 T cells in ankylosing spondylitis. One entry per CDR3 protein results from TCRdb running MiXCR on the 5' RACE reads. Among some 220,000 distinct CDR3 sequences, roughly 8.2% were seen once, and the ten largest hold 4% to 5%. The sample taken for sequencing was blood, either unsorted or a sorted T cell fraction (not recorded which). The receptors here all came from a female donor with ankylosing spondylitis or in good health (not recorded which).

This clonotype has ten or more counts. The chain recombines TRBV7-2 with TRBJ1-1, with D perhaps matching TRBD1 (6 bases). The CDR3 has 16 residues. Trimming pared 4 bases from V and 4 bases from J, leaving 19 bases between. Germline V gene data show CDR1 as SGHTA and CDR2 as FQGNSA. The CDR3 DNA follows: TGTGCCAGCAGCTCACTGGCGGGGGCGCAGGGCACTGAAGCTTTCTTT. It specifies CASSSLAGAQGTEAFF. The full variable domain, completed using reference TRBV7-2 and TRBJ1-1, is GAGVSQSPSNKVTEKGKDVELRCDPISGHTALYWYRQSLGQGLEFLIYFQGNSAPDKSGLPSDRFSAERTGGSVSTLTIQRTQQEDSAVYLCASSSLAGAQGTEAFFGQGTRLTVV.

This clonotype has ten or more counts. The chain uses TRBV7-2 and TRBJ1-3; 7 bases fit TRBD1. The V gene's germline CDR1 is SGHTA and CDR2 FQGNSA. The CDR3 runs to 15 residues. V lost 5 bases to trimming and J lost 1 base; unmatched junction nucleotides: 5. CDR3 DNA: TGTGCCAGCAGCCTCAGGGGGAAGTCTGGAAACACCATATATTTT. It is translated as CASSLRGKSGNTIYF.

There are many counts of this clonotype. The chain is built from TRBV20-1 and TRBJ1-1; 10 bases fit TRBD1. Germline values: CDR1 DFQATT, CDR2 SNEGSKA (reference sequence). Trimming at V came to 4 bases and at J to 1 base, leaving 6 bases not matched to a gene. This CDR3 has 15 amino acids. This CDR3 reads CSATNRDRGNTEAFF. CDR3 bases: TGCAGTGCTACCAACCGGGACAGGGGGAACACTGAAGCTTTCTTT.

This clonotype was seen many times. This chain links TRBV24-1 with TRBJ2-1, with 8 positions matching TRBD2. This CDR3 region has 13 residues. From germline, CDR1 is KGHDR and CDR2 SFDVKD. Trimming at V came to 0 bases and at J to 12 bases, leaving 3 bases not matched to a gene. CDR3 sequence reads: CATSDLREGAQFF. Here the CDR3 DNA reads TGTGCCACCAGTGATTTGCGGGAGGGCGCGCAGTTCTTC.

Ten or more counts support this clonotype. The J gene is TRBJ2-3, the V gene TRBV5-8; 8 bases match TRBD1. CDR1 is SGHTS, CDR2 YDEGEE, per germline. V lost 4 bases, J lost 0 bases, and 4 bases stayed unmatched. The length of the CDR3 is 15 residues. The DNA of the CDR3 is TGTGCCAGCAGCCCGGGACAGGTTAGCACAGATACGCAGTATTTT. Protein sequence: CASSPGQVSTDTQYF.

This clonotype came up many times. The chain joins TRBV29-1 to TRBJ2-3; 7 bases line up with TRBD2. Germline CDR1 SQVTM, CDR2 ANQGSEA. The junction had 5 bases not matched to a gene; V was cut back by 3 bases and J by 2 bases. The length of the CDR3 is 14 residues. CDR3 sequence reads: CSVDLSGPTDTQYF. The CDR3 nucleotides are TGCAGCGTTGACCTTAGCGGGCCCACAGATACGCAGTATTTT.

This clonotype was recorded many times. The chain joins TRBV30 to TRBJ2-7; tentatively, D is TRBD2 (7 bases). Trimming left V 1 base short and J 2 bases short, with 12 bases between. Germline CDR1 GTSNPN, CDR2 SVGIG (reference sequence). The CDR3 has 14 amino acids. Written as DNA, the CDR3 is TGTGCCTGGAGTGCCGGGGGGACAACCTACGAGCAGTACTTC. Its protein is CAWSAGGTTYEQYF.

This clonotype was detected many times. The chain carries TRBV28 and TRBJ2-4; 8 bases fit TRBD2. Germline V gene data show CDR1 as MDHEN and CDR2 as SYDVKM. The CDR3 is 14 amino acids. V shed 6 bases and J 3 bases; nucleotides not matched to a gene: 4. CDR3 sequence: CASSPRGVKNIQYF. CDR3 nucleotides: TGTGCCAGCAGCCCGCGGGGGGTCAAAAACATTCAGTACTTC.

J is TRBJ2-3 and V is TRBV7-9; D is perhaps TRBD2 (5 bases). Trimming removed 2 bases at V and 5 bases at J, with 11 bases between. This CDR3 has 14 amino acids. From germline, CDR1 is SEHNR and CDR2 FQNEAQ (reference sequence). The CDR3 DNA sequence: TGTGCCAGCAGCTTACAAGGCGGGCGAGATACGCAGTATTTT. It yields the protein CASSLQGGRDTQYF.

This clonotype was recorded many times. This chain links TRBV12-3 or TRBV12-4 with TRBJ2-1; 8 bases map to TRBD1. The CDR3 length is 15 residues. J lost 6 bases, V lost 3 bases, and 7 bases had no gene match. The CDR3 DNA reads TGTGCCAGCAGTTTTAGGCAGGGGGCGATCAATGAGCAGTTCTTC. This encodes CASSFRQGAINEQFF.

This clonotype has at least ten counts. V gene TRBV4-3 combines with J gene TRBJ2-2; 7 nucleotides agree with TRBD2. This CDR3 is 16 amino acids long. Germline values: CDR1 LGHNA, CDR2 YSLEER. Trimming cost V 0 bases and J 3 bases; bases outside gene matches: 4. CDR3 DNA: TGCGCCAGCAGCCAAGATCTAGCGGACTACACCGGGGAGCTGTTTTTT. Translated, it gives CASSQDLADYTGELFF.

Worth noting for this clonotype: A much larger clone differs from this one at a single base, so this may be a read error. The chain is built from TRBV10-3 and TRBJ2-5, with D tentatively TRBD1 (5 bases). The CDR3 length is 16 residues. The V gene's germline CDR1 is ENHRY and CDR2 SYGVKD. This CDR3 reads CASSESPDKYQETQYF. The CDR3 coding sequence is TGTGCCAGCAGTGAGTCTCCGGACAAGTACCAAGAGACCCAGTACTTC.

This clonotype was seen many times. J is TRBJ2-7 and V is TRBV29-1, with 14 bases aligning to TRBD2. The trim removed 7 bases at V and 7 bases at J, leaving 6 bases unmatched. Per germline, CDR1 SQVTM and CDR2 ANQGSEA. The CDR3 runs 13 residues. Here the CDR3 reads CSAEGTSGREQYF. CDR3 coding DNA: TGCAGCGCTGAGGGGACTAGCGGGAGAGAGCAGTACTTC.

This clonotype was counted at least ten times. J is TRBJ2-7 and V is TRBV5-5; D uncertain. Trimming removed 1 base from V and 3 bases from J, with 5 bases in between. This CDR3 has 12 amino acids. Germline V gene data show CDR1 as SGHKS and CDR2 as YYEKEE (reference sequence). The CDR3 loop is CASSLRDYEQYF. CDR3 coding DNA: TGTGCCAGCAGCTTGAGGGACTACGAGCAGTACTTC.